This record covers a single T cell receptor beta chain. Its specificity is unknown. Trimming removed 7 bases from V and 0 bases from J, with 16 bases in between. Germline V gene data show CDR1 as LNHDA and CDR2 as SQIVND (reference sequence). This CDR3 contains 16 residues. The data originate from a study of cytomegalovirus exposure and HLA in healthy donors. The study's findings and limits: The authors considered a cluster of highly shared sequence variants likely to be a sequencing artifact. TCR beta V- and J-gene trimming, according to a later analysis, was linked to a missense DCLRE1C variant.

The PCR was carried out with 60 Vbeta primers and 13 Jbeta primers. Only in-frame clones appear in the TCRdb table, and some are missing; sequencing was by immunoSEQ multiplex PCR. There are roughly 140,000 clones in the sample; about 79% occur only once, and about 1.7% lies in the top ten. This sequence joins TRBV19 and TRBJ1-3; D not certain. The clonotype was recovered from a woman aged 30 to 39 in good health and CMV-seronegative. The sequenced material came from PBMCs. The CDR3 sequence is CASTVKGRDSGNTIYF. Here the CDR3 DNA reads TGTGCCAGTACGGTCAAAGGGAGAGACTCTGGAAACACCATATATTTT.